A single sample gave rise to the 24 T cell receptor beta chains below, sequenced in a study of T cell repertoires in cytomegalovirus infection. No cognate antigen is known for these TCRs. TCRdb itself ran the reads through MiXCR, one entry per CDR3 protein. Of approximately 260,000 distinct CDR3 sequences in the sample, roughly a fifth were seen once. The specimen comprised cultured PBMCs, sampled from culture after CMV antigen stimulation. The receptor set was obtained from a human donor in good health (CMV status not recorded). Some clones in this sample may be carry-over from other donors' samples.

This clonotype was detected only a few times. The J gene is TRBJ2-5, the V gene TRBV5-6; D unresolved. The CDR3 spans 11 residues. Germline V gene sequence: CDR1 SGHDT, CDR2 YYEEEE. V lost 3 bases, J lost 5 bases, and 5 bases lay in between. Here the CDR3 reads CASSSDETQYF. The CDR3 DNA reads as TGTGCCAGCAGCTCGGACGAGACCCAGTACTTC.

At least ten counts were recorded for this clonotype. This chain links TRBV4-3 with TRBJ2-6; perhaps TRBD1 as D (5 bases). CDR3 length: 18 amino acids. The V gene lost 4 bases and the J gene lost 0 bases, with 16 bases spanning the gap. Germline V CDR1 and CDR2: LGHNA, YSLEER. For the CDR3, the DNA is TGCGCCAGCAGCCTGATTCAGGGCAGCTTCTCTGGGGCCAACGTCCTGACTTTC. This encodes CASSLIQGSFSGANVLTF.

This clonotype was detected ten times or more. The chain combines TRBV28 with TRBJ1-1; D might be TRBD1 (5 bases). CDR1 is MDHEN, CDR2 SYDVKM, per germline. V was trimmed by 4 bases and J by 1 base, leaving 13 bases between them. The CDR3 loop spans 15 amino acids. The CDR3 here is CASSSLGESNTEAFF. The CDR3 DNA sequence: TGTGCCAGCAGTTCTTTGGGGGAATCGAACACTGAAGCTTTCTTT.

The rearrangement links TRBV20-1 to TRBJ2-1; TRBD2 agrees at 9 bases. There are 14 residues in the CDR3. V shed 1 base and J 7 bases; nucleotides not matched to a gene: 5. Per the germline V gene, CDR1 is DFQATT and CDR2 is SNEGSKA (reference sequence). The CDR3 region has the DNA TGCAGTGCTAGAGTTAGCGGGAGTACTAATGAGCAGTTCTTC. Its translation: CSARVSGSTNEQFF.

The CDR3 reads CASSLSGTDETQYF. CDR3 DNA sequence: TGCGCCAGCAGCCTTAGCGGGACGGACGAGACCCAGTACTTC. The genes are TRBV5-1 and TRBJ2-5; 8 bases are shared with TRBD2. CDR3 size: 14 residues. CDR1 is SGHRS, CDR2 YFSETQ, per germline. V lost 4 bases and J lost 5; bases outside the gene matches: 7.

Points on this clonotype: The junction does not match germline at one end; this may be a read error. This rearrangement joins TRBV12-3 or TRBV12-4 to TRBJ1-4, with D maybe TRBD1 (6 bases). This CDR3 comprises 15 residues. Written as DNA, the CDR3 is TGTGCCAGCAGTTTAGGGGTGGGGGCGGCTGGAAAACGGTTTTTT. Its protein is CASSLGVGAAGKRFF.

This clonotype was seen a handful of times. The V call is TRBV20-1, the J call TRBJ1-3; D ambiguous. This CDR3 contains 13 residues. CDR1 and CDR2 from the germline V gene are DFQATT and SNEGSKA (reference sequence). Trimming removed 6 bases from V and 1 base from J, with 10 bases in between. The CDR3 sequence: CSAETYSGNTIYF. CDR3 DNA sequence: TGCAGTGCGGAGACATATTCTGGAAACACCATATATTTT.

The chain is built from TRBV27 and TRBJ2-1, with no clear D. The length of the CDR3 is 11 residues. Germline V CDR1 and CDR2: MNHEY, SMNVEV (reference sequence). V lost 7 bases, J lost 6 bases, and 7 bases lay in between. The CDR3 protein is CASTFFNEQFF. CDR3 DNA: TGTGCCAGCACCTTTTTCAATGAGCAGTTCTTC.

This clonotype was detected ten times or more. V usage is TRBV7-8 and J usage is TRBJ2-3; D not certain. This CDR3 region has 16 residues. The V gene lost 1 base and the J gene lost 0 bases, with 11 bases spanning the gap. CDR1 is SGHVS, CDR2 FQNEAQ, per germline. The CDR3 region is CASSLGVRSSTDTQYF. The CDR3 bases are TGTGCCAGCAGCTTAGGGGTCAGAAGTAGCACAGATACGCAGTATTTT.

This chain joins TRBV29-1 and TRBJ2-3; TRBD2 matches 14 bases. This CDR3 has 15 amino acids. Germline V gene data show CDR1 as SQVTM and CDR2 as ANQGSEA. V lost 7 bases to trimming and J lost 4 bases; unmatched junction nucleotides: 7. The CDR3 DNA reads as TGCAGCGCCGGGACTAGCGGGAGAATAGCAGATACGCAGTATTTT. Encoded protein: CSAGTSGRIADTQYF.

This clonotype was recorded many times. The V and J genes are TRBV7-2 and TRBJ2-1, with 8 bases identical to TRBD1. With V trimmed by 6 bases and J by 0 bases, 4 bases remained unmatched. CDR3 length equals 15 residues. Per the germline V gene, CDR1 is SGHTA and CDR2 is FQGNSA. The DNA of the CDR3 is TGTGCCAGCAGACCAACAGGGGGCTCCTACAATGAGCAGTTCTTC. Amino acids: CASRPTGGSYNEQFF.

This clonotype was detected ten times or more. The chain combines TRBV28 with TRBJ1-3; no definite D call. V gave up 2 bases and J gave up 4 bases, with 12 bases separating them. The CDR3 runs to 15 residues. CDR1 is MDHEN, CDR2 SYDVKM, per germline. The CDR3: CASSLIDASGNTIYF. CDR3 in DNA: TGTGCCAGCAGTTTAATTGACGCTAGCGGAAACACCATATATTTT.

The chain employs TRBV18 and TRBJ2-1, with D unclear. Germline-derived CDR1 and CDR2 are KGHSH and LQKENI. The CDR3 totals 16 residues. V was cut by 0 bases and J by 7 bases, with 16 bases left in between. CDR3 sequence (DNA): TGTGCCAGCTCACCACCGAACAAGGGATTATTGAATGAGCAGTTCTTC. Residues: CASSPPNKGLLNEQFF.

The chain carries TRBV18 and TRBJ1-1; TRBD1 matches at 8 bases. In germline, CDR1 is KGHSH, CDR2 LQKENI. The trim removed 3 bases at V and 4 bases at J, leaving 13 bases unmatched. CDR3 length: 17 residues. The CDR3 DNA reads TGTGCCAGCTCACCCGTAAGTCTTCAGGGGGCGAGCACTGAAGCTTTCTTT. Its protein is CASSPVSLQGASTEAFF. The full variable domain, completed using reference TRBV18 and TRBJ1-1, is NAGVMQNPRHLVRRRGQEARLRCSPMKGHSHVYWYRQLPEEGLKFMVYLQKENIIDESGMPKERFSAEFPKEGPSILRIQQVVRGDSAAYFCASSPVSLQGASTEAFFGQGTRLTVV.

A few counts support this clonotype. The CDR3 protein is CASSEGATTGLAETQYF. As DNA, the CDR3 is TGCGCCAGCAGTGAGGGGGCCACGACAGGGCTTGCAGAGACCCAGTACTTC. This chain connects TRBV10-1 to TRBJ2-5, with TRBD1 identical over 7 bases. V lost 2 bases, J lost 4 bases, and 13 bases stayed unmatched. Looked up from germline, CDR1 is WNHNN and CDR2 is SYGVQD (reference sequence). There are 17 residues in the CDR3.

Points on this clonotype: A clone one base away is much larger, so this may be a read error. The chain links TRBV5-4 to TRBJ2-1; TRBD2 matches 7 bases. The CDR3 runs to 14 residues. The trim removed 6 bases at V and 3 bases at J, leaving 6 bases unmatched. CDR1 SGHNT and CDR2 YYREEE come from the germline V gene (reference sequence). The CDR3 coding sequence is TGTGCCAGCAACTCCAAGCGGGGCTACAATGAGCAGTTCTTC. This gives the protein CASNSKRGYNEQFF.

This clonotype showed up many times. This chain joins TRBV7-2 and TRBJ2-5, with TRBD2 identical over 8 bases. Trimming removed 2 bases from V and 4 bases from J; junction bases left unmatched: 3. CDR1 and CDR2 (germline): SGHTA, FQGNSA. The CDR3 sequence is 14 residues long. The CDR3 reads CASSLYSGRETQYF. CDR3 coding DNA: TGTGCCAGCAGCTTATACAGCGGGAGAGAGACCCAGTACTTC.

The genes are TRBV7-6 and TRBJ2-5; no firm D call. From germline, CDR1 is SGHVS and CDR2 FNYEAQ. Trimming removed 1 base at V and 5 bases at J, with 8 bases between. The CDR3 loop spans 13 amino acids. The CDR3 is CASSLVLRETQYF. In DNA, the CDR3 is TGTGCCAGCAGCTTAGTGTTGCGCGAGACCCAGTACTTC.

This clonotype was observed at least ten times. The rearrangement uses TRBV7-2 and TRBJ2-7; TRBD2 agrees at 7 bases. Unmatched junction bases numbered 6, after V lost 4 bases and J lost 6 bases. There are 13 residues in the CDR3. The germline V gene encodes CDR1 SGHTA and CDR2 FQGNSA. The CDR3 coding sequence is TGTGCCAGCAGCTCACGACTAGCCTCCGAGCAGTACGTC. Its protein product is CASSSRLASEQYV.

This clonotype was detected only a few times. This chain connects TRBV28 to TRBJ2-3; 14 bases map to TRBD2. The CDR3 runs 18 residues. The V and J ends lost 1 base and 4 bases, in that order; junction bases with no gene match: 7. Germline assignment: CDR1 MDHEN and CDR2 SYDVKM. This CDR3 reads CASSLLPSGLAGADTQYF. DNA for the CDR3: TGTGCCAGCAGTTTATTACCCTCGGGACTAGCGGGGGCAGATACGCAGTATTTT. Using reference TRBV28 and TRBJ2-3 for the parts outside the CDR3, the full variable domain is DVKVTQSSRYLVKRTGEKVFLECVQDMDHENMFWYRQDPGLGLRLIYFSYDVKMKEKGDIPEGYSVSREKKERFSLILESASTNQTSMYLCASSLLPSGLAGADTQYFGPGTRLTVL.

This chain joins TRBV6-5 and TRBJ1-4, with unresolved D. This CDR3 is built from 14 residues. From germline, CDR1 is MNHEY and CDR2 SVGAGI. V was trimmed by 6 bases and J by 0 bases, leaving 8 bases between them. CDR3 DNA: TGTGCCAGCAGAAAACAAGCAACTAATGAAAAACTGTTTTTT. Translation gives CASRKQATNEKLFF.

This clonotype has more than one count but fewer than ten. The chain joins TRBV20-1 to TRBJ2-4; D may be TRBD1 (6 bases). The CDR3 extends over 11 amino acids. V was trimmed by 5 bases and J by 6 bases, leaving 8 bases between them. CDR1 DFQATT and CDR2 SNEGSKA come from the germline V gene (reference sequence). CDR3 DNA sequence: TGCAGTGCTGGGGACATAAACATTCAGTACTTC. This sequence encodes CSAGDINIQYF.

This clonotype has a count of ten or more. The chain couples TRBV7-8 to TRBJ2-7; maybe TRBD2 (5 bases). The V gene's germline CDR1 is SGHVS and CDR2 FQNEAQ. This CDR3 has 14 residues. V was pared by 5 bases and J by 0 bases, with 11 bases between. This CDR3 is CASSDFRDSYEQYV. The DNA for the CDR3 is TGTGCCAGCAGCGATTTCCGGGACTCCTACGAGCAGTACGTC.

This clonotype was observed once. The chain joins TRBV27 to TRBJ2-7; no clear D gene. The CDR3 has 14 amino acids. Germline assignment: CDR1 MNHEY and CDR2 SMNVEV (reference sequence). V was pared by 5 bases and J by 2 bases, with 13 bases between. Written as DNA, the CDR3 is TGTGCCAGCAGTCCCGGCTGGTTGACCTACGAGCAGTACTTC. Residues: CASSPGWLTYEQYF.